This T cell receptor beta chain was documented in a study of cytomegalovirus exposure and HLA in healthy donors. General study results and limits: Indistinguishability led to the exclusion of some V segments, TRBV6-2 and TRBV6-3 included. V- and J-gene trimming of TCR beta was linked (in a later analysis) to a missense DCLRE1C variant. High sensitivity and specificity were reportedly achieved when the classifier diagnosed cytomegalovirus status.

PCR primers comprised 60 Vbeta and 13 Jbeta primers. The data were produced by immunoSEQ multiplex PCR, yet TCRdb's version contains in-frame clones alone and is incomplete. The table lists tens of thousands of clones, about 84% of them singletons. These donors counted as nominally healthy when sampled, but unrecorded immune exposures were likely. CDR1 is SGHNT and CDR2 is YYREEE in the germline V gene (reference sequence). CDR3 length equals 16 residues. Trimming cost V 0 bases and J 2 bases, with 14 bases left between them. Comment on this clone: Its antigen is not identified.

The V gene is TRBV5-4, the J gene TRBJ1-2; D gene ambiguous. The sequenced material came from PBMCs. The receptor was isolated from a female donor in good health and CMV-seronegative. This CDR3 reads CASSLGWGGPNYGYTF. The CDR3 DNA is TGTGCCAGCAGCTTGGGATGGGGAGGACCCAACTATGGCTACACCTTC.